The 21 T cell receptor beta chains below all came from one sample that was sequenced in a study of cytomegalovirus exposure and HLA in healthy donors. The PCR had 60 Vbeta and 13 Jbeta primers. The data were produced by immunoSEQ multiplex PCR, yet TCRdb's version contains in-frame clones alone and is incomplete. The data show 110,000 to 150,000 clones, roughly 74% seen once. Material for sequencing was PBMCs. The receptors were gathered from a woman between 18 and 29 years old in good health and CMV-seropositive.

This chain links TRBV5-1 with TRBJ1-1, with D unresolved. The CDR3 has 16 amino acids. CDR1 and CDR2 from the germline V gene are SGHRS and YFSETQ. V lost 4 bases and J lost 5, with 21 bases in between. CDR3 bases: TGCGCCAGCAGCATTCCTGGACGGGGAGGCCGTACTGAAGCTTTCTTT. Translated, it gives CASSIPGRGGRTEAFF. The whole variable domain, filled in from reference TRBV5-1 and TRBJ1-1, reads KAGVTQTPRYLIKTRGQQVTLSCSPISGHRSVSWYQQTPGQGLQFLFEYFSETQRNKGNFPGRFSGRQFSNSRSEMNVSTLELGDSALYLCASSIPGRGGRTEAFFGQGTRLTVV.

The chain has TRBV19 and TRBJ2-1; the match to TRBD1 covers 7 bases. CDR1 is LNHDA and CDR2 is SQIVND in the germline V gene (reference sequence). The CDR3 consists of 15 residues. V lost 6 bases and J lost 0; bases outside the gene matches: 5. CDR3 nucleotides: TGTGCCAGTAGGATGGACAGGAGCTCCTACAATGAGCAGTTCTTC. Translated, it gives CASRMDRSSYNEQFF.

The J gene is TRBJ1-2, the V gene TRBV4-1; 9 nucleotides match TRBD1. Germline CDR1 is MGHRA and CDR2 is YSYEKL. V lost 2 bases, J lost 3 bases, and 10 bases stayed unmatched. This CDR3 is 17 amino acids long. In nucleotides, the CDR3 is TGCGCCAGCAGCCAACCGACCGGGACAGGGTCGTACTATGGCTACACCTTC. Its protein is CASSQPTGTGSYYGYTF.

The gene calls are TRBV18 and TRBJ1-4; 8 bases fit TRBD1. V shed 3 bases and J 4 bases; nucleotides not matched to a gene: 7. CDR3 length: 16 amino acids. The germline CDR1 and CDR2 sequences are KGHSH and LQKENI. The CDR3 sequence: CASSPNGQGHNEKLFF. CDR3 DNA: TGTGCCAGCTCACCCAATGGACAGGGCCATAATGAAAAACTGTTTTTT.

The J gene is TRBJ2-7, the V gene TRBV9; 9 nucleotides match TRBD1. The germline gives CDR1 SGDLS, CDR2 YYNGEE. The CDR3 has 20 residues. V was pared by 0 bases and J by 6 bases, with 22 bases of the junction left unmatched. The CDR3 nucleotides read TGTGCCAGCAGCGTAGGCCGCGGGGCTTCCGGGACAGGGATTTCTCGCGAGCAGTACTTC. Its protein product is CASSVGRGASGTGISREQYF.

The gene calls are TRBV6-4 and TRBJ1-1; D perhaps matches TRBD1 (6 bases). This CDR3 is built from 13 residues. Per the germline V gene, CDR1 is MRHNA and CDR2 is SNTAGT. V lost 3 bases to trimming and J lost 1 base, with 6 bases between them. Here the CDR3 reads CASSEDRNTEAFF. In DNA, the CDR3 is TGTGCCAGCAGTGAGGACAGGAACACTGAAGCTTTCTTT.

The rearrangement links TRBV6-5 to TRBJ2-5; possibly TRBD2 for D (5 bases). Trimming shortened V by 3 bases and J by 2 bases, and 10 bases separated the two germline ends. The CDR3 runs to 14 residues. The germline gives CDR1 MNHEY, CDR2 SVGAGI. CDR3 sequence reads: CASSYLSGQETQYF. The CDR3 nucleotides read TGTGCCAGCAGTTATTTAAGCGGTCAAGAGACCCAGTACTTC.

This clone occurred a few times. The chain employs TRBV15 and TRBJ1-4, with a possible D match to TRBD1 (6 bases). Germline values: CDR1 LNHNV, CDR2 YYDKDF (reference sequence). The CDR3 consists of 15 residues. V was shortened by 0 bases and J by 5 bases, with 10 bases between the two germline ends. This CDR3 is CATSRDRGGNEKLFF. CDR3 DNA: TGTGCCACCAGCAGAGACAGGGGTGGAAATGAAAAACTGTTTTTT.

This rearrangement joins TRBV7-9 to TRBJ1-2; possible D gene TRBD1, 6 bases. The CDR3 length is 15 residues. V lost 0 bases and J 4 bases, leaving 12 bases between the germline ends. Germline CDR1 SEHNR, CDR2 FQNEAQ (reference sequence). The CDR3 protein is CASSLADSQIYGYTF. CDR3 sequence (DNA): TGTGCCAGCAGCTTAGCGGACAGTCAGATCTATGGCTACACCTTC.

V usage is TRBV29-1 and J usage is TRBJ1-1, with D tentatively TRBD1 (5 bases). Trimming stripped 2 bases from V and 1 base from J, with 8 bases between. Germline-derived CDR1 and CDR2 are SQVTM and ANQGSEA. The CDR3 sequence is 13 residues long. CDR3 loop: CSVESTENTEAFF. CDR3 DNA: TGCAGCGTTGAATCGACAGAGAACACTGAAGCTTTCTTT.

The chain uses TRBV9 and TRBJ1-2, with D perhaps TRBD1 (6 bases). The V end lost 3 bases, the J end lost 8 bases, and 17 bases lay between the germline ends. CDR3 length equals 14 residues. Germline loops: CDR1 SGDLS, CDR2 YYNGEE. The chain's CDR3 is CASSGIGGAGGYTF. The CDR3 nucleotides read TGTGCCAGCAGCGGGATTGGGGGGGCGGGCGGCTACACCTTC.

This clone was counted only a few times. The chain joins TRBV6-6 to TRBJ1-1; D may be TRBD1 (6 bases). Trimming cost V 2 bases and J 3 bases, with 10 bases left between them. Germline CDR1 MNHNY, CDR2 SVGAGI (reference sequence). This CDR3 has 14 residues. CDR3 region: CASSYRGADTEAFF. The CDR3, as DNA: TGTGCCAGCAGTTACCGGGGGGCGGACACTGAAGCTTTCTTT.

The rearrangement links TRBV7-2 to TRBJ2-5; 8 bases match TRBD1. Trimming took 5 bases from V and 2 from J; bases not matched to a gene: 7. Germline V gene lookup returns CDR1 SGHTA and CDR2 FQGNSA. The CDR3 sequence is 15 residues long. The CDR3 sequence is CASSAGQGAQETQYF. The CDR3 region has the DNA TGTGCCAGCAGCGCCGGACAGGGTGCACAAGAGACCCAGTACTTC.

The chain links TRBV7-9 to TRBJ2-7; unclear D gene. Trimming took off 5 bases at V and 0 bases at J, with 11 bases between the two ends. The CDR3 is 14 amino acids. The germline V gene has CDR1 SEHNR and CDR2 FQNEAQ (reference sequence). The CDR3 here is CASSLPGPSYEQYF. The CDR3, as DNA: TGTGCCAGCAGCCTACCAGGTCCCTCCTACGAGCAGTACTTC. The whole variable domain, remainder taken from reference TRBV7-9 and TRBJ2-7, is DTGVSQNPRHKITKRGQNVTFRCDPISEHNRLYWYRQTLGQGPEFLTYFQNEAQLEKSRLLSDRFSAERPKGSFSTLEIQRTEQGDSAMYLCASSLPGPSYEQYFGPGTRLTVT.

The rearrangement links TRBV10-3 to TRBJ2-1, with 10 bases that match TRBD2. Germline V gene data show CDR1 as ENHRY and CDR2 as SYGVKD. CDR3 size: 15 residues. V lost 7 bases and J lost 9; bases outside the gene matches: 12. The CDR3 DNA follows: TGTGCCATCATGAGAGCGGGGGGGCCGCAAGTTGAGCAGTTCTTC. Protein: CAIMRAGGPQVEQFF.

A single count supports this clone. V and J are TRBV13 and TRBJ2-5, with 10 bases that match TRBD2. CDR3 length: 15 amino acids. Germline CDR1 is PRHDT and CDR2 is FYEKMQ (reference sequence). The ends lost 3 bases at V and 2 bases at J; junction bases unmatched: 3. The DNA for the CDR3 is TGTGCCAGCAGCTTTAGCGGGGGGACTCAAGAGACCCAGTACTTC. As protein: CASSFSGGTQETQYF.

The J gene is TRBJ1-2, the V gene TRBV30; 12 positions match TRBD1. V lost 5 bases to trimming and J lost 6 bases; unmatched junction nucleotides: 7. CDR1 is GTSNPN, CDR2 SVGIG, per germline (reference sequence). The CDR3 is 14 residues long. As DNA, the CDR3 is TGTGCCTGGGCTCCGGGACAGGGGGCAGATGGCTACACCTTC. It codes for CAWAPGQGADGYTF.

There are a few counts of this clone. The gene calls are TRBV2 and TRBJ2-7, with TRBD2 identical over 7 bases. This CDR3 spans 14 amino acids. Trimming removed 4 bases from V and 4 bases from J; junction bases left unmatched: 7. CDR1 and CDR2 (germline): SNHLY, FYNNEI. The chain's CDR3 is CASSVGGALYEQYF. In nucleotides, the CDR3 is TGTGCCAGCAGTGTGGGAGGGGCATTGTACGAGCAGTACTTC.

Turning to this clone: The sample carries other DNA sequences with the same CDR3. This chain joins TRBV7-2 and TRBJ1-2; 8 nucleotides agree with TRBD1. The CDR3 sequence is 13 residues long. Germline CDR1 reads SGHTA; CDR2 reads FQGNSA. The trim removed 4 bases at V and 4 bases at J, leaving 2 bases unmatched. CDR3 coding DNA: TGTGCCAGCAGCTCTGACAGGGGCTATGGCTACACCTTC. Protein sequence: CASSSDRGYGYTF.

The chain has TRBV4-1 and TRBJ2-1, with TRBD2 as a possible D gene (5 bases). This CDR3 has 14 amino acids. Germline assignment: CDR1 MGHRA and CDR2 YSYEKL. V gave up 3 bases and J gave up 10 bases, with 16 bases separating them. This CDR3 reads CASSHQNLAYEQFF. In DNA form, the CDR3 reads TGCGCCAGCAGCCATCAGAACCTAGCATACGAGCAGTTCTTC.

Written as DNA, the CDR3 is TGTGCCACCAGCACTCTAGCGGGGGTCTCCTACGAGCAGTACTTC. Translation gives CATSTLAGVSYEQYF. The chain carries TRBV15 and TRBJ2-7; 10 nucleotides agree with TRBD2. The V and J ends lost 4 bases and 0 bases, in that order; junction bases with no gene match: 3. This CDR3 comprises 15 residues. Germline V lookup: CDR1 LNHNV, CDR2 YYDKDF (reference sequence).